This T cell receptor (beta chain) was identified in a study of T cells in narcolepsy. The germline CDR1 and CDR2 sequences are SGHRS and YFSETQ. Trimming removed 3 bases from V and 6 bases from J, with 14 bases in between. CDR3 size: 14 residues. Only in-frame clones appear in the TCRdb table, and some are missing; sequencing was by immunoSEQ multiplex PCR. This sample has about 27,000 clones, with 60% to 85% found just once. The TCR was taken from a human donor in good health. V gene TRBV5-1 combines with J gene TRBJ2-3; D may be TRBD2 (5 bases). Sequenced: memory (CD45RA-) CD4+ T cells from blood. DNA for the CDR3: TGCGCCAGCAGCTCGGGCGGGCTTTGGGATACGCAGTATTTT. This sequence encodes CASSSGGLWDTQYF.